These 25 T cell receptor beta chains came from one sample sequenced in a study of neurological immune-mediated disorders. TCRdb recomputed calls from the 5' RACE reads with MiXCR, one row per CDR3 protein. The table shows some 83,000 distinct CDR3 sequences, with roughly 2.6% occurring only once. Sequenced input: PBMCs. The receptors here all came from a woman under 40 with multiple sclerosis.

This clonotype was seen repeatedly, ten times or more. The V and J genes are TRBV10-3 and TRBJ2-7; TRBD1 matches at 9 bases. The germline gives CDR1 ENHRY, CDR2 SYGVKD. This CDR3 is built from 15 residues. The V segment lost 5 bases and the J segment 7 bases; nucleotides outside the gene matches: 12. The CDR3 here is CAISTADRGFDEQYF. The CDR3 DNA is TGTGCCATCAGTACCGCGGACAGGGGCTTTGATGAGCAGTACTTC.

This clonotype was seen ten or more times. No DNA is shown, since the ends of the CDR3 on it are uncertain; the CDR3 is the one TCRdb lists. The V gene is TRBV24-1, the J gene TRBJ2-5; TRBD2 is the table's D call and was not checked against the DNA. The CDR3 is 17 residues long, counting both termini. Germline V gives CDR1 KGHDR, CDR2 SFDVKD. The CDR3 loop is CATSEAAGGFFGETQYF.

This clonotype was observed at least ten times. The chain is built from TRBV20-1 and TRBJ2-3; D is undetermined. The CDR3 covers 13 residues. In germline, CDR1 is DFQATT, CDR2 SNEGSKA (reference sequence). V was pared by 5 bases and J by 3 bases, with 12 bases between. The CDR3 coding sequence is TGCAGTGCTCTCTGGCCATTGACAGATACGCAGTATTTT. Its translation: CSALWPLTDTQYF.

This clonotype was picked up many times. J is TRBJ1-1 and V is TRBV7-2; TRBD1 might be the D (5 bases). The CDR3 extends over 12 amino acids. V was clipped by 1 base and J by 10 bases, with 10 bases between them. Germline-derived CDR1 and CDR2 are SGHTA and FQGNSA. The DNA of the CDR3 is TGTGCCAGCAGCTTAGACAGGAGAGGAGCTTTCTTT. As protein: CASSLDRRGAFF.

The table lists this clonotype with many counts. The chain joins TRBV10-3 to TRBJ2-7; either TRBD1 or TRBD2 may supply D (5 bases each). Germline V CDR1 and CDR2: ENHRY, SYGVKD. Trimming cost V 6 bases and J 6 bases, with 15 bases left between them. The CDR3 runs 13 residues. The CDR3 here is CAIRSEGKGEQYF. In DNA form, the CDR3 reads TGTGCCATCAGGTCCGAGGGGAAAGGCGAGCAGTACTTC.

This clonotype was seen repeatedly, ten times or more. V gene TRBV29-1 combines with J gene TRBJ2-5; D perhaps matches TRBD2 (6 bases). V lost 2 bases and J 0 bases, leaving 7 bases between the germline ends. Germline lookup yields CDR1 SQVTM and CDR2 ANQGSEA. The CDR3 contains 13 residues. The CDR3 bases are TGCAGCGTTGAATCTAGCGACCAAGAGACCCAGTACTTC. Protein product: CSVESSDQETQYF.

This clonotype was recorded at least ten times. The DNA for the CDR3 is TGTGCCAGCAGTTGGGCCGGGACGGCAGAAGAGACCCAGTACTTC. Protein: CASSWAGTAEETQYF. This chain uses TRBV2 with TRBJ2-5; D assignment may be TRBD1 or TRBD2 (5 bases each). This CDR3 contains 15 residues. Trimming stripped 5 bases from V and 3 bases from J, with 16 bases between. Germline V gene sequence: CDR1 SNHLY, CDR2 FYNNEI.

This clonotype has ten or more counts. The chain recombines TRBV28 with TRBJ2-5, with 11 bases aligning to TRBD2. There are 18 residues in the CDR3. J was trimmed by 1 base and V by 2 bases; bases with no gene match: 9. CDR1 is MDHEN and CDR2 is SYDVKM in the germline V gene. The CDR3 sequence is CASSLAGTSGGVQETQYF. The CDR3 DNA sequence: TGTGCCAGCAGTTTAGCCGGGACTAGCGGAGGGGTCCAAGAGACCCAGTACTTC.

This clonotype was detected ten times or more. This sequence joins TRBV19 and TRBJ2-7, with D possibly matching TRBD2 (6 bases). The CDR3 covers 14 residues. CDR1 LNHDA and CDR2 SQIVND come from the germline V gene (reference sequence). V shed 5 bases and J shed 3 bases, with 14 bases lying between them. The CDR3 DNA sequence: TGTGCCAGTAGTTGGGCGGGATCAGACTACGAGCAGTACTTC. Protein sequence: CASSWAGSDYEQYF.

This clonotype was recorded at least ten times. The chain employs TRBV15 and TRBJ1-1; no reliable D call. This CDR3 comprises 12 residues. V was clipped by 7 bases and J by 11 bases, with 17 bases between them. CDR1 is LNHNV, CDR2 YYDKDF, per germline (reference sequence). The CDR3 loop reads CATTTARIGAFF. In DNA, the CDR3 is TGTGCCACCACCACGGCCCGGATAGGGGCTTTCTTT.

This clonotype was counted ten times or more. The V call is TRBV15, the J call TRBJ2-1; D is undetermined. Germline V gene sequence: CDR1 LNHNV, CDR2 YYDKDF (reference sequence). Trimming took 0 bases from V and 4 from J, leaving 13 bases between them. This CDR3 has 16 residues. The CDR3 here is CATSREIGSLYNEQFF. The CDR3 nucleotides are TGTGCCACCAGCAGAGAAATAGGCAGCTTATACAATGAGCAGTTCTTC.

This clonotype has at least ten counts. This chain connects TRBV5-1 to TRBJ1-1; D is possibly TRBD1 (6 bases). Trimming cost V 0 bases and J 5 bases, with 14 bases left between them. Looked up from germline, CDR1 is SGHRS and CDR2 is YFSETQ. CDR3 size: 15 residues. For the CDR3, the DNA is TGCGCCAGCAGCTTGGAATGGCAGGGGAGTACTGAAGCTTTCTTT. It translates to CASSLEWQGSTEAFF.

This clonotype has a count of ten or more. This rearrangement joins TRBV7-2 to TRBJ2-1; TRBD2 aligns across 8 bases. The germline CDR1 and CDR2 sequences are SGHTA and FQGNSA. This CDR3 region has 15 residues. J lost 8 bases, V lost 1 base, and 7 bases had no gene match. The chain's CDR3 is CASSLVAGGADEQFF. The CDR3 DNA follows: TGTGCCAGCAGCTTAGTGGCGGGAGGTGCTGATGAGCAGTTCTTC. The full variable domain, its missing parts supplied by reference TRBV7-2 and TRBJ2-1, is GAGVSQSPSNKVTEKGKDVELRCDPISGHTALYWYRQSLGQGLEFLIYFQGNSAPDKSGLPSDRFSAERTGGSVSTLTIQRTQQEDSAVYLCASSLVAGGADEQFFGPGTRLTVL.

J is TRBJ2-3 and V is TRBV7-8, with 15 bases fitting TRBD2. The CDR3 is 17 residues long. Germline V gene lookup returns CDR1 SGHVS and CDR2 FQNEAQ. V was pared by 4 bases and J by 6 bases, with 8 bases of the junction left unmatched. CDR3 in amino acids: CASSSDWTSGRADTQYF. Written as DNA, the CDR3 is TGTGCCAGCAGCTCAGACTGGACTAGCGGGAGGGCTGATACGCAGTATTTT.

Many counts were recorded for this clonotype. The rearrangement joins TRBV12-3 or TRBV12-4 to TRBJ2-3; 9 bases fit TRBD2. V trimming: 4 bases; J trimming: 8 bases; junction bases outside the gene matches: 16. There are 17 residues in the CDR3. CDR3: CASSSDLAGPLLSTQYF. The CDR3, as DNA: TGTGCCAGCAGTTCCGACCTAGCGGGACCGCTACTCAGTACGCAGTATTTT.

This clonotype was detected many times. This CDR3 is CASSKTGNTEAFF. CDR3 bases: TGTGCCAGCAGCAAGACAGGGAACACTGAAGCTTTCTTT. V gene TRBV6-5 combines with J gene TRBJ1-1; D may be TRBD1 (6 bases). The V and J ends lost 6 bases and 1 base respectively, with 9 bases between them. There are 13 residues in the CDR3. Per germline, CDR1 MNHEY and CDR2 SVGAGI.

This clonotype was seen at least ten times. CDR3 amino acids: CASSLMNTQYF. In DNA form, the CDR3 reads TGTGCCAGCAGTTTAATGAATACGCAGTATTTT. The rearrangement uses TRBV27 and TRBJ2-3; D gene unclear. The CDR3 has 11 residues. V lost 2 bases and J lost 7, with 4 bases in between. Germline CDR1 is MNHEY and CDR2 is SMNVEV (reference sequence).

V and J are TRBV6-2 or TRBV6-3 and TRBJ2-4; no definite D call. CDR3 size: 15 residues. Germline V gene lookup returns CDR1 MNHEY and CDR2 SVGEGT. V lost 3 bases to trimming and J lost 1 base, with 10 bases between them. This CDR3 is CASSYLDPAKNIQYF. The CDR3 nucleotides are TGTGCCAGCAGTTATCTAGATCCTGCCAAAAACATTCAGTACTTC.

This clonotype was detected only a few times. The CDR3, as DNA: TGTGCCAGCAGCCCGGGACTAGGAGTCAATGAGCAGTTCTTC. Translating gives CASSPGLGVNEQFF. This chain connects TRBV7-8 to TRBJ2-1; 8 nucleotides match TRBD2. The junction had 6 bases not matched to a gene; V was cut back by 5 bases and J by 6 bases. The CDR3 length is 14 residues. Germline V lookup: CDR1 SGHVS, CDR2 FQNEAQ.

Many counts were recorded for this clonotype. The chain uses TRBV7-9 and TRBJ2-1, with TRBD2 as a possible D gene (5 bases). Germline V gene data show CDR1 as SEHNR and CDR2 as FQNEAQ (reference sequence). Trimming removed 2 bases at V and 4 bases at J, with 9 bases between. This CDR3 comprises 14 residues. The CDR3 DNA reads TGTGCCAGCAGCTTAAAGGAGGAGTACAATGAGCAGTTCTTC. This translates into CASSLKEEYNEQFF.

This clonotype occurred many times. The chain links TRBV7-9 to TRBJ2-7; perhaps TRBD1 as D (5 bases). The CDR3 spans 12 residues. Trimming took 6 bases from V and 5 from J, leaving 11 bases between them. CDR1 and CDR2 from the germline V gene are SEHNR and FQNEAQ (reference sequence). CDR3 nucleotide sequence: TGTGCCAGCAGACAGGACCTCAACGAGCAGTACTTC. As protein: CASRQDLNEQYF.

This clonotype was seen at least ten times. The genes are TRBV29-1 and TRBJ2-4, with 8 nucleotides matching TRBD1. The junction had 7 bases not matched to a gene; V was cut back by 7 bases and J by 8 bases. The CDR3 spans 12 residues. Per germline, CDR1 SQVTM and CDR2 ANQGSEA. The DNA for the CDR3 is TGCAGCGGGCAGGGGGCGGAGGACATTCAGTACTTC. Its protein is CSGQGAEDIQYF.

In this sample, this clonotype turned up many times. V usage is TRBV20-1 and J usage is TRBJ2-1; maybe TRBD2 (5 bases). From germline, CDR1 is DFQATT and CDR2 SNEGSKA (reference sequence). This CDR3 has 16 residues. Trimming took 3 bases from V and 5 from J, leaving 20 bases between them. The chain's CDR3 is CSARETRSHPNNEQFF. The DNA for the CDR3 is TGCAGTGCTAGGGAAACTAGGTCTCACCCTAACAATGAGCAGTTCTTC.

This clonotype was found many times. This chain links TRBV27 with TRBJ1-6; 10 bases align to TRBD1. Germline lookup yields CDR1 MNHEY and CDR2 SMNVEV (reference sequence). CDR3 length equals 16 residues. With 4 bases clipped from V and 7 bases from J, the junction kept 7 bases outside the gene matches. The CDR3 protein is CASSSPGQGTNSPLHF. The CDR3 bases are TGTGCCAGCAGTTCACCGGGACAGGGGACCAATTCACCCCTCCACTTT.

This clonotype was recorded many times. The chain joins TRBV2 to TRBJ1-5, with 10 positions matching TRBD1. This CDR3 is built from 14 residues. Losses at the gene ends were 6 bases for V and 6 bases for J; bases not matched to a gene: 5. In germline, CDR1 is SNHLY, CDR2 FYNNEI. The CDR3 protein is CASRSRTGGQPQHF. The CDR3 bases are TGTGCCAGCAGGAGCCGGACAGGGGGTCAGCCCCAGCATTTT.